The 14 T cell receptor beta chains below all came from one sample that was sequenced in a study of cytomegalovirus exposure and HLA in healthy donors. PCR employed 60 Vbeta and 13 Jbeta primers. TCRdb's table, derived via immunoSEQ multiplex PCR, lists solely in-frame clones and lacks some. The data show 150,000 to 200,000 clones, roughly 84% seen once. Sequencing input: PBMCs. Every receptor here comes from a man aged 45-65 years in good health and CMV-seropositive.

The V gene is TRBV7-9, the J gene TRBJ1-4, with 8 bases identical to TRBD1. Per germline, CDR1 SEHNR and CDR2 FQNEAQ (reference sequence). The CDR3 has 14 amino acids. V trimming: 5 bases; J trimming: 7 bases; junction bases outside the gene matches: 6. The CDR3 coding sequence is TGTGCCAGCAGCCAAGACAGGGGTTTTGAAAAACTGTTTTTT. The encoded protein is CASSQDRGFEKLFF.

The chain has TRBV7-9 and TRBJ1-4; D call uncertain. Per germline, CDR1 SEHNR and CDR2 FQNEAQ (reference sequence). The CDR3 runs 16 residues. V was shortened by 4 bases and J by 4 bases, with 16 bases between the two germline ends. CDR3 region: CASSSTRGGHNEKLFF. The CDR3 DNA sequence: TGTGCCAGCAGCTCAACCCGCGGCGGCCATAATGAAAAACTGTTTTTT. The whole variable domain, remainder taken from reference TRBV7-9 and TRBJ1-4, is DTGVSQNPRHKITKRGQNVTFRCDPISEHNRLYWYRQTLGQGPEFLTYFQNEAQLEKSRLLSDRFSAERPKGSFSTLEIQRTEQGDSAMYLCASSSTRGGHNEKLFFGSGTQLSVL.

The chain employs TRBV5-1 and TRBJ2-1, with a weak D call TRBD2 (6 bases). Germline-derived CDR1 and CDR2 are SGHRS and YFSETQ. The CDR3 sequence is 15 residues long. V was shortened by 0 bases and J by 5 bases, with 12 bases between the two germline ends. The chain's CDR3 is CASSLAAGSDNEQFF. CDR3 sequence (DNA): TGCGCCAGCAGCTTGGCAGCGGGTAGTGACAATGAGCAGTTCTTC.

V usage is TRBV6-5 and J usage is TRBJ1-1; 10 nucleotides align to TRBD1. Germline lookup yields CDR1 MNHEY and CDR2 SVGAGI. The CDR3 has 13 amino acids. J lost 11 bases, V lost 6 bases, and 9 bases had no gene match. The CDR3 spells CASSPRGTGDAFF. In DNA form, the CDR3 reads TGTGCCAGCAGCCCGAGGGGGACAGGGGACGCTTTCTTT.

This chain links TRBV18 with TRBJ1-5; tentative D call: TRBD1 (5 bases). The CDR3 has 16 residues. Germline V gene lookup returns CDR1 KGHSH and CDR2 LQKENI. Deletions cut 0 bases from V and 4 bases from J, with 13 bases between. In DNA, the CDR3 is TGTGCCAGCTCACCACCACCGGGGGGTAGGAATCAGCCCCAGCATTTT. It translates to CASSPPPGGRNQPQHF.

The rearrangement uses TRBV9 and TRBJ2-1; 8 bases are a match to TRBD2. The CDR3 is 16 amino acids. The V and J ends lost 1 base and 5 bases, in that order; junction bases with no gene match: 8. Germline V CDR1 and CDR2: SGDLS, YYNGEE. The CDR3, as DNA: TGTGCCAGCAGCGTAAATACGCTAGCGGGCCACAATGAGCAGTTCTTC. Translation gives CASSVNTLAGHNEQFF.

This chain connects TRBV4-1 to TRBJ1-3; 9 nucleotides agree with TRBD1. The junction had 5 bases not matched to a gene; V was cut back by 4 bases and J by 4 bases. Germline lookup yields CDR1 MGHRA and CDR2 YSYEKL. The CDR3 has 15 amino acids. The DNA of the CDR3 is TGCGCCAGCAGCCTATCGGACAGGGGAGGAAACACCATATATTTT. Protein: CASSLSDRGGNTIYF.

Details on this clone: Other DNA sequences within the sample encode an identical CDR3. This chain links TRBV7-9 with TRBJ2-5; D may be TRBD1 (6 bases). The length of the CDR3 is 14 residues. Per the germline V gene, CDR1 is SEHNR and CDR2 is FQNEAQ (reference sequence). The V end lost 4 bases, the J end lost 5 bases, and 14 bases lay between the germline ends. The CDR3 reads CASSSTGKEETQYF. Written as DNA, the CDR3 is TGTGCCAGCAGCTCTACAGGGAAAGAGGAGACCCAGTACTTC.

This sequence joins TRBV4-2 and TRBJ2-1; the match to TRBD2 covers 14 bases. CDR3 size: 16 residues. From germline, CDR1 is LGHNA and CDR2 YNFKEQ. J lost 9 bases, V lost 1 base, and 5 bases had no gene match. For the CDR3, the DNA is TGTGCCAGCAGCCAAGCGGGACTAGCGGGAGCGGCTGAGCAGTTCTTC. Translation: CASSQAGLAGAAEQFF.

The rearrangement joins TRBV5-1 to TRBJ2-7; perhaps TRBD1 as D (6 bases). V was cut by 4 bases and J by 6 bases, with 20 bases left in between. The CDR3 is 15 amino acids. Germline V gene sequence: CDR1 SGHRS, CDR2 YFSETQ. The DNA of the CDR3 is TGCGCCAGCAGCCCGGTAGGGCAGGGGAACGGCGAGCAGTACTTC. Protein sequence: CASSPVGQGNGEQYF.

This chain connects TRBV19 to TRBJ1-1, with 8 bases aligning to TRBD1. V lost 1 base to trimming and J lost 0 bases; unmatched junction nucleotides: 4. Germline V CDR1 and CDR2: LNHDA, SQIVND (reference sequence). This CDR3 spans 16 amino acids. Here the CDR3 reads CASSIARTGLNTEAFF. CDR3 coding DNA: TGTGCCAGTAGTATAGCGAGGACAGGGTTGAACACTGAAGCTTTCTTT.

The rearrangement links TRBV11-2 to TRBJ2-5, with 9 bases lining up with TRBD2. The CDR3 is made up of 15 amino acids. CDR1 and CDR2 (germline): SGHAT, FQNNGV. The V and J ends lost 2 bases and 1 base, in that order; junction bases with no gene match: 2. In nucleotides, the CDR3 is TGTGCCAGCAGCTTAAGCGGGGGGCCCCAAGAGACCCAGTACTTC. It encodes CASSLSGGPQETQYF.

The chain couples TRBV2 to TRBJ2-5, with 8 bases identical to TRBD1. V was pared by 4 bases and J by 5 bases, with 3 bases of the junction left unmatched. The germline V gene has CDR1 SNHLY and CDR2 FYNNEI. This CDR3 contains 13 residues. CDR3 amino acids: CASSADRGETQYF. The CDR3 DNA reads as TGTGCCAGCAGTGCCGACAGGGGTGAGACCCAGTACTTC.

V gene TRBV27 combines with J gene TRBJ2-7, with D perhaps TRBD2 (5 bases). The CDR3 is 14 residues long. Germline assignment: CDR1 MNHEY and CDR2 SMNVEV (reference sequence). CDR3 residues: CVSRGVWYSYEQYF. The CDR3 bases are TGTGTCAGTCGGGGAGTTTGGTACTCCTACGAGCAGTACTTC.